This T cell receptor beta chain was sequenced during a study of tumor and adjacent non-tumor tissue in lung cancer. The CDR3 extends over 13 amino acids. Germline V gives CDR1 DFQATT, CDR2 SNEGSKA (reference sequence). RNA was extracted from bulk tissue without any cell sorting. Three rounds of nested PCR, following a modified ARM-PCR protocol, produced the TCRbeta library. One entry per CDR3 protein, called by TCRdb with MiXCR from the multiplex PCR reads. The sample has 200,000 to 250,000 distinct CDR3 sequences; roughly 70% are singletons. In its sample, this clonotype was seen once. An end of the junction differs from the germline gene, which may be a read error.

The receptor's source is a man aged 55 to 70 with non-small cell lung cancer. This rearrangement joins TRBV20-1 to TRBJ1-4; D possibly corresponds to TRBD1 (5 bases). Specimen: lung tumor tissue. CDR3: CTARAGEVGKLFF. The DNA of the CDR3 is TGCACTGCTAGAGCGGGGGAAGTGGGAAAACTGTTTTTT.